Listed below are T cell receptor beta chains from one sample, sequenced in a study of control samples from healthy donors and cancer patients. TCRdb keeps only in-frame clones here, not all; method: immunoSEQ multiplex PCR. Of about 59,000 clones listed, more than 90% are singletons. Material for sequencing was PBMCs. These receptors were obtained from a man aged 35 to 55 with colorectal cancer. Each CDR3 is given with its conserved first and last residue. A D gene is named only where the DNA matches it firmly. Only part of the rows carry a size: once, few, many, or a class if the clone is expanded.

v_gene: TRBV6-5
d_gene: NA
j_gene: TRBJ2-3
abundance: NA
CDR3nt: TGTGCCAGCAGTACAGGGCCAGATACGCAGTATTTT
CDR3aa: CASSTGPDTQYF

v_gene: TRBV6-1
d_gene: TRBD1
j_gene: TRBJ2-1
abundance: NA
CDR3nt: TGTGCCAGCAGTGAATTACAGGGGAATGTCGATGAGCAGTTCTTC
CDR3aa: CASSELQGNVDEQFF

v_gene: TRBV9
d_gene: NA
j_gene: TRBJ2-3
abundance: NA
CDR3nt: TGTGCCAGCAGCGTAGAGGGCACTATATCCACAGATACGCAGTATTTT
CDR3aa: CASSVEGTISTDTQYF

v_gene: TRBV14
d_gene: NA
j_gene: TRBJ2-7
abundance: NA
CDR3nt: TGTGCCAGCAGCCCACCGGGACTGAGCTCCTACGAGCAGTACTTC
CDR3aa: CASSPPGLSSYEQYF

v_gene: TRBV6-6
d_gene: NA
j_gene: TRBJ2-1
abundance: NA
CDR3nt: TGTGCCAGCAGCCTAGGAGGGCCCCCCTACAATGAGCAGTTCTTC
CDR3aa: CASSLGGPPYNEQFF

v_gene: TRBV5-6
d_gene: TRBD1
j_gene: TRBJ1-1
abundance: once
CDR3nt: TGTGCCAGCAGCTTGGCCTCAGGGGGGAACACTGAAGCTTTCTTT
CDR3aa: CASSLASGGNTEAFF

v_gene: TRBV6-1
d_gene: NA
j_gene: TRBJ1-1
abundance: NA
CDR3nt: TGTGCCAGCAGTGTAGCGACGCAAATTGAAGCTTTCTTT
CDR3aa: CASSVATQIEAFF

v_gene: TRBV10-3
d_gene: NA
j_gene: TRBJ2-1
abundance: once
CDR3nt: TGTGCCATCAGTCAGCGGGGTGGGGACAATGGGCAGTTCTTC
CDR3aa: CAISQRGGDNGQFF

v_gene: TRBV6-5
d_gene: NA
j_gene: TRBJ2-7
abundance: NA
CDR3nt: TGTGCCAGCAGACAGGGAAGCTCCTACGAGCAGTACTTC
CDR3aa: CASRQGSSYEQYF

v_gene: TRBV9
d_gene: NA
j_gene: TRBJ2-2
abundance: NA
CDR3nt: TGTGCCACCAGGCAGGGTTTCACCGGGGAGCTGTTTTTT
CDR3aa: CATRQGFTGELFF

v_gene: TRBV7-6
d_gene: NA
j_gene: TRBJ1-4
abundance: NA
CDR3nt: TGTGCCAGCAGCTTGACAGCTGCTAATGAAAAACTGTTTTTT
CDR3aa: CASSLTAANEKLFF

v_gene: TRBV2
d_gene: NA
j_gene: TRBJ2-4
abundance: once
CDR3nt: TGTGCCAGCAGTGATCCAGGGTTAGCCAAAAACATTCAGTACTTC
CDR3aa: CASSDPGLAKNIQYF

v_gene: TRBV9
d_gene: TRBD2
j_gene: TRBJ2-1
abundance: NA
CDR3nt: TGTGCCAGCAGCGCGGGACTAGCGGGGGGGTACAATGAGCAGTTCTTC
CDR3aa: CASSAGLAGGYNEQFF

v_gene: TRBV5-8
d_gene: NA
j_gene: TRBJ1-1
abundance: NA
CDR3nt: TGTGCCAGCAGCAGCCCGGCAGGGAAAAAAGGCACTGAAGCTTTCTTT
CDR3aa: CASSSPAGKKGTEAFF

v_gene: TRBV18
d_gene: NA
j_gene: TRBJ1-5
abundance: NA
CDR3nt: TGTGCCAGCTCCCCTGACGGGAGTCAGCCCCAGCATTTT
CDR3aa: CASSPDGSQPQHF

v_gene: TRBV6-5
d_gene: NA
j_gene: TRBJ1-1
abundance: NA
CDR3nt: TGTGCCAGCAGTTACTCCTCGGGCAGATCGAACACTGAAGCTTTCTTT
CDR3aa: CASSYSSGRSNTEAFF

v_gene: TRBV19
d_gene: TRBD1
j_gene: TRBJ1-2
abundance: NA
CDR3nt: TGTGCCAGTAGCGGGGACAGGGCTAACTATGGCTACACCTTC
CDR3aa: CASSGDRANYGYTF

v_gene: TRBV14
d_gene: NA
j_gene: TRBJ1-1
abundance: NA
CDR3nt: TGTGCCAGCACCCCGACTCATAAGGCTGAAGCTTTCTTT
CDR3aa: CASTPTHKAEAFF

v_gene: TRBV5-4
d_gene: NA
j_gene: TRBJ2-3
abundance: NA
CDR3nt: TGTGCCAGCAGCTTGCCTATCCCGGGCACAGATACGCAGTATTTT
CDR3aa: CASSLPIPGTDTQYF

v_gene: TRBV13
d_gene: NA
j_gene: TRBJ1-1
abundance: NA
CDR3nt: TGTGCCAGCAGCTTAGGGGTAGGGAAGAACACTGAAGCTTTCTTT
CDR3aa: CASSLGVGKNTEAFF